This T cell receptor (beta chain) was profiled in a study of T-cell memory formation after mild COVID-19. Broader study findings: Clones contracting day 15 to 85 were balanced CD4/CD8; later expanders leaned CD4+.

CDR3 length: 14 amino acids. The V segment lost 6 bases and the J segment 6 bases; nucleotides outside the gene matches: 10. On this clonotype: Its antigen is as yet unknown.

TCRalpha and TCRbeta libraries used 5'RACE with constant-segment primers and UMIs. One entry per CDR3 protein, called by TCRdb with MiXCR from the 5' RACE reads. The sample carries about 130,000 distinct CDR3 sequences, 15% to 20% recorded once. The gene calls are TRBV12-3 or TRBV12-4 and TRBJ1-1; 7 bases agree with TRBD1. The receptor comes from a young man who had mild COVID-19 (a few samples of this study predate the infection). Cell type and time point are not known. Input material: PBMCs or a T cell subset sorted from them (not recorded which). The chain's CDR3 is CASSPPDRVAEAFF. CDR3 coding DNA: TGTGCCAGCAGCCCCCCCGACAGGGTCGCTGAAGCTTTCTTT.